One sample yielded the 12 T cell receptor beta chains listed below, sequenced in a study of blood T cell repertoires in COVID-19. The protocol was immunoSEQ multiplex PCR, while the TCRdb copy is restricted to in-frame clones and leaves out a portion. This table has approximately 230,000 clones, approximately 82% appearing once. The sequenced sample was peripheral blood. The receptors come from a man of 80 years or more with acute or convalescent COVID-19.

This chain links TRBV5-1 with TRBJ2-6; D is perhaps TRBD1 (6 bases). CDR3 length: 16 amino acids. V was cut by 0 bases and J by 2 bases, with 9 bases left in between. Germline lookup yields CDR1 SGHRS and CDR2 YFSETQ. CDR3 sequence: CASSLGPGAGANVLTF. The CDR3 DNA follows: TGCGCCAGCAGCTTGGGGCCAGGGGCTGGGGCCAACGTCCTGACTTTC.

The CDR3 DNA sequence: TGTGCCAGCAGTTACTCGGCGGTCCCAGATACGCAGTATTTT. Its translation is CASSYSAVPDTQYF. J is TRBJ2-3 and V is TRBV6-5; no firm D call. Germline V gene sequence: CDR1 MNHEY, CDR2 SVGAGI. The germline V and J ends were trimmed by 0 bases and 4 bases, with 8 bases remaining between them. The CDR3 consists of 14 residues.

A few counts support this clone. The chain uses TRBV7-2 and TRBJ2-2, with 7 positions matching TRBD1. Germline CDR1 and CDR2: SGHTA and FQGNSA. V dropped 5 bases and J dropped 4; count of bases not matched to a gene: 4. The length of the CDR3 is 14 residues. The CDR3 spells CASSPTGVTGELFF. The CDR3 bases are TGTGCCAGCAGCCCTACAGGGGTCACCGGGGAGCTGTTTTTT.

This chain connects TRBV5-1 to TRBJ2-3, with TRBD2 identical over 7 bases. The CDR3 has 15 residues. With 5 bases clipped from V and 3 bases from J, the junction kept 9 bases outside the gene matches. The germline gives CDR1 SGHRS, CDR2 YFSETQ. This CDR3 is CASREGAGPTDTQYF. Written as DNA, the CDR3 is TGCGCCAGCAGGGAGGGAGCGGGACCTACAGATACGCAGTATTTT.

V gene TRBV11-2 combines with J gene TRBJ2-1; the match to TRBD2 covers 10 bases. Germline assignment: CDR1 SGHAT and CDR2 FQNNGV. The CDR3 runs to 16 residues. V was pared by 3 bases and J by 8 bases, with 10 bases of the junction left unmatched. CDR3 nucleotide sequence: TGTGCCAGCAGCTTGCCTGAGAGCGGGAGGGCCCATGAGCAGTTCTTC. Amino acid sequence: CASSLPESGRAHEQFF.

The chain uses TRBV5-1 and TRBJ1-5; tentatively, D is TRBD1 (5 bases). CDR3 size: 15 residues. The V end lost 4 bases, the J end lost 7 bases, and 18 bases lay between the germline ends. Germline V gene lookup returns CDR1 SGHRS and CDR2 YFSETQ. CDR3 region: CASSQDGGFGQPQHF. The DNA for the CDR3 is TGCGCCAGCAGCCAGGACGGGGGGTTTGGGCAGCCCCAGCATTTT.

This clone has more than one count but fewer than ten. The chain has TRBV30 and TRBJ2-7; 12 bases map to TRBD1. With 3 bases clipped from V and 5 bases from J, the junction kept 2 bases outside the gene matches. Germline loops: CDR1 GTSNPN, CDR2 SVGIG (reference sequence). This CDR3 region has 13 residues. CDR3 residues: CAWSGTGGNEQYF. CDR3 sequence (DNA): TGTGCCTGGAGCGGGACAGGGGGCAACGAGCAGTACTTC. Complete variable domain (other parts from reference TRBV30 and TRBJ2-7): SQTIHQWPATLVQPVGSPLSLECTVEGTSNPNLYWYRQAAGRGLQLLFYSVGIGQISSEVPQNLSASRPQDRQFILSSKKLLLSDSGFYLCAWSGTGGNEQYFGPGTRLTVT.

This clone showed up just a few times. The gene calls are TRBV6-5 and TRBJ1-3; 8 bases are a match to TRBD1. CDR1 is MNHEY, CDR2 SVGAGI, per germline. After removal of 10 bases from V and 4 bases from J, the junction contained 9 bases not matched to a gene. The length of the CDR3 is 14 residues. CDR3 in amino acids: CATAQGARGNTIYF. CDR3 DNA sequence: TGTGCCACCGCCCAGGGGGCAAGGGGAAACACCATATATTTT.

The chain has TRBV9 and TRBJ2-3, with TRBD1 as a possible D gene (6 bases). CDR3 length: 16 amino acids. Germline values: CDR1 SGDLS, CDR2 YYNGEE. Trimming shortened V by 4 bases and J by 0 bases, and 15 bases separated the two germline ends. The CDR3: CASSIQGSPSTDTQYF. DNA for the CDR3: TGTGCCAGCAGCATACAGGGTTCCCCTAGCACAGATACGCAGTATTTT.

The V and J genes are TRBV28 and TRBJ2-1; 7 positions agree with TRBD2. The CDR3 length is 16 residues. V dropped 6 bases and J dropped 0; count of bases not matched to a gene: 8. CDR1 MDHEN and CDR2 SYDVKM come from the germline V gene. The CDR3 DNA sequence: TGTGCCAGCAGCAGTCTAGCGGCGAGCTCCTACAATGAGCAGTTCTTC. Its translation: CASSSLAASSYNEQFF.

This chain joins TRBV5-3 and TRBJ2-7; D not certain. TRBV5-3 is an ORF; its function is uncertain. Trimming left V 2 bases short and J 0 bases short, with 12 bases between. The CDR3 runs 15 residues. The CDR3 DNA is TGTGCCAGAAGCTTCGTTCCCGGAGACTCCTACGAGCAGTACTTC. Protein product: CARSFVPGDSYEQYF.

The chain links TRBV28 to TRBJ2-1; perhaps TRBD2 as D (6 bases). V shed 1 base and J shed 3 bases, with 10 bases lying between them. The germline gives CDR1 MDHEN, CDR2 SYDVKM. The CDR3 spans 15 residues. CDR3 sequence: CASSLSEGNYNEQFF. CDR3 nucleotide sequence: TGTGCCAGCAGTTTATCGGAGGGGAACTACAATGAGCAGTTCTTC.